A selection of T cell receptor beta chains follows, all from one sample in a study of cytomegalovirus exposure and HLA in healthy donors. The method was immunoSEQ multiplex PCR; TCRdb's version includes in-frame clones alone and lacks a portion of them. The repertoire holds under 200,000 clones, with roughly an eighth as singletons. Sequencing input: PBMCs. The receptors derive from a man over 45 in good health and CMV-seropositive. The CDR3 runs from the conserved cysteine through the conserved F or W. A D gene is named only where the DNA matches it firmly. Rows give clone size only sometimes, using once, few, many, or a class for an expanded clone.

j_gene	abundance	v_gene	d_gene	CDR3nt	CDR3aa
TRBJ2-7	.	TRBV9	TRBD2	TGTGTCAGCAGCGTAGCCCCCTCGGGGGGTGGCTCCTACGAGCAGTACTTC	CVSSVAPSGGGSYEQYF
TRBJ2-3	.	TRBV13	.	TGTGCCAGCAGCTTAACTCAGGGCGAGGATACGCAGTATTTT	CASSLTQGEDTQYF
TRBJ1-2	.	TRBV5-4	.	TGTGCCAGCAGCCGGGACTATGGCTACACCTTC	CASSRDYGYTF
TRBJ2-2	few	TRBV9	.	TGTGCCAGCAGTCCGGGGGCCGGGGAGCTGTTTTTT	CASSPGAGELFF
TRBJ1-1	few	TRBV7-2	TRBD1	TGTGCCAGCAGCACTGACAGGGGCGCTGAAGCTTTCTTT	CASSTDRGAEAFF
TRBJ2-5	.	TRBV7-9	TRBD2	TGTGCCAGCAGCGCGGGACTAGGGGAGACCCAGTACTTC	CASSAGLGETQYF
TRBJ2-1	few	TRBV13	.	TGTGCCAGCAGCTTATCTGACGGCGGCGGGTTTTACTACAATGAGCAGTTCTTC	CASSLSDGGGFYYNEQFF
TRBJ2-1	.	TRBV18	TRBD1	TGTGCCAGCTCTCCCATGGACAGGGGCGTCAACGTGGAGCAGTTCTTC	CASSPMDRGVNVEQFF
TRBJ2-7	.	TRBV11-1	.	TGTGCCAGCAGCTTTCGGGGAGACGAGCAGTACTTC	CASSFRGDEQYF
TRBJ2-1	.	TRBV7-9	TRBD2	TGTGCCAGCAGTTCGGGACTAGATAACAATGAGCAGTTCTTC	CASSSGLDNNEQFF
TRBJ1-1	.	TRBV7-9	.	TGTGCCAGCAGCCCGAGCAGGGACACTGAAGCTTTCTTT	CASSPSRDTEAFF
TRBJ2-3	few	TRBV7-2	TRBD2	TGTGCCAGCAGCCACTCTAGGACTAGCGGGGGGGCAGATACGCAGTATTTT	CASSHSRTSGGADTQYF
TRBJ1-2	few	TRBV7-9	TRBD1	TGTGCCAGCAGCCCGTACAGGGGGAACTATGGCTACACCTTC	CASSPYRGNYGYTF
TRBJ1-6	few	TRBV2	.	TGTGCCAGCTCTCCCTTGGGGAGTTCACCCCTCCACTTT	CASSPLGSSPLHF
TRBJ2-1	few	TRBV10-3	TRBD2	TGTGCCACCCTGACTAGCGGGGAAAGCAATGAGCAGTTCTTC	CATLTSGESNEQFF
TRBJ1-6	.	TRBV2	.	TGTGCCACCCAGGGGAGCCTCGGATCACCCCTCCACTTT	CATQGSLGSPLHF
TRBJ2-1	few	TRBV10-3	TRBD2	TGTGCCATCAGAACAACCGGGACTAGCGGTTACAATGAGCAGTTCTTC	CAIRTTGTSGYNEQFF
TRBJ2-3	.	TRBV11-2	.	TGTGCCAGCAGCCAAGTTGAGGGTGCAGATACGCAGTATTTT	CASSQVEGADTQYF
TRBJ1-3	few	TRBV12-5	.	TGTGCTAGTGGTCCCTATAACAGGTGTTCTGGAAACACCATATATTTT	CASGPYNRCSGNTIYF
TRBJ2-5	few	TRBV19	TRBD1	TGTGCCAGCACCCAGACGACAGGGGGCCAAGAGACCCAGTACTTC	CASTQTTGGQETQYF
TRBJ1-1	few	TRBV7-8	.	TGTGCCAGCAGCCCCCCTCGGGGGAACACTGAAGCTTTCTTT	CASSPPRGNTEAFF
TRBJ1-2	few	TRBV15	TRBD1	TGTGCCACCAGCAGAAGACAGGGAAACGGCTATGGCTACACCTTC	CATSRRQGNGYGYTF
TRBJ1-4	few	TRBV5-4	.	TGTGCCAGCAGCCGCCGGGAGAACAATGAAAAACTGTTTTTT	CASSRRENNEKLFF
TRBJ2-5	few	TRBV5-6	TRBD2	TGTGCCAGCACCCCGGGGACTAGCCAGGAGACCCAGTACTTC	CASTPGTSQETQYF
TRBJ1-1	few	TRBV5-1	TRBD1	TGCGCCAGCAGCATACAGGGGTGGGGGACTGAAGCTTTCTTT	CASSIQGWGTEAFF
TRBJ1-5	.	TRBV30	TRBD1	TGTGCCTGGAGTCGACAGGGGGGTCAGCCCCAGCATTTT	CAWSRQGGQPQHF
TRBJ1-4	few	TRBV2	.	TGTGCCAGCAGCGGAGAGAGCGGTAATGAAAAACTGTTTTTT	CASSGESGNEKLFF
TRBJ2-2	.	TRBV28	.	TGTGCCAGCAGGACACCCCTGGGCGTCGGGGAGCTGTTTTTT	CASRTPLGVGELFF
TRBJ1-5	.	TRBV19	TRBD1	TGTGCCAGTAGTGTGGGACAGGGGGGCCTCCAGCCCCAGCATTTT	CASSVGQGGLQPQHF
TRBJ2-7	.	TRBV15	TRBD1	TGTGCCACCAGCGGAATTTCCCCCGGGACAGGGAAAAGGCAGTACTTC	CATSGISPGTGKRQYF
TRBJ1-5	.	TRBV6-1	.	TGTGCCAGCAAGGAGGGCTGGCAGCCCCAGCATTTT	CASKEGWQPQHF
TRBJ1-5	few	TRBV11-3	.	TGTGCCAGCAGTCTTATAGAGGGTCAGCCCCAGCATTTT	CASSLIEGQPQHF
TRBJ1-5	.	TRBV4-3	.	TGCGCCAGCAGCCAAGATCGGGAGGCCCGCCATCAGCCCCAGCATTTT	CASSQDREARHQPQHF
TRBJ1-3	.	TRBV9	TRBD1	TGTGCCAGCAGCCCAAAGACAGGGAGGGGAAACACCATATATTTT	CASSPKTGRGNTIYF
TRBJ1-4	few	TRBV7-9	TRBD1	TGTGCCAGCAGCTCAGGGGACAGGGAACGTGTTTTT	CASSSGDRERVF
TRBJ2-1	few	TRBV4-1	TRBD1	TGCGCCAGCAGCCGCCTAACAGGGGGGCTCTACAATGAGCAGTTCTTC	CASSRLTGGLYNEQFF
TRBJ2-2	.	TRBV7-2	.	TGTGCCAGCAGCCCGCCAAAGGAGAACGGGGAGCTGTTTTTT	CASSPPKENGELFF
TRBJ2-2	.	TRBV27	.	TGTGCCAGCAGTCCCCAGGGCGGACAGACGGGGGAGCTGTTTTTT	CASSPQGGQTGELFF
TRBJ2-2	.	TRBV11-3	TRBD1	TGTGCCAGCAGCTCGTTATCAGGGGGGAACACCGGGGAGCTGTTTTTT	CASSSLSGGNTGELFF
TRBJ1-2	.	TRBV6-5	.	TGTGCCAGCAGACCCCGAGGACAATGGGGCTACACCTTC	CASRPRGQWGYTF
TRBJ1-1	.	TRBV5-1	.	TGCGCCAGCAGCTTGGAATCAGGGGCCACTGAAGCTTTCTTT	CASSLESGATEAFF
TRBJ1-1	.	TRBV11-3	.	TGTGCCAGCAGCTTAGTCCCTATGAACACTGAAGCTTTCTTT	CASSLVPMNTEAFF
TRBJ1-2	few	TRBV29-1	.	TGCAGCGTTGAATGGAGGGCAGCGTCAACAAACTATGGCTACACCTTC	CSVEWRAASTNYGYTF
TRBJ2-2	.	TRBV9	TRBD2	TGTGCCAGCAGTTATAGCGGGGGGGCGAACACCGGGGAGCTGTTTTTT	CASSYSGGANTGELFF
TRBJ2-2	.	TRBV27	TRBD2	TGTGCCAGCAGTCTCAGGACTAGCGGGGGTCTCGGGGAGCTGTTTTTT	CASSLRTSGGLGELFF
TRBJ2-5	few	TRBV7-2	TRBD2	TGTGCCAGCAGCTGGACTAGCGGGGGGGTGGAGACCCAGTACTTC	CASSWTSGGVETQYF
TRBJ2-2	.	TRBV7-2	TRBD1	TGTGCCAGCAGCTATGACAGGGGTGTCTTCCGGGAGCTGTTTTTT	CASSYDRGVFRELFF
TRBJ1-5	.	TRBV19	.	TGTGCCAGTAGTCCTCCCGGCACAGCCAATCAGCCCCAGCATTTT	CASSPPGTANQPQHF
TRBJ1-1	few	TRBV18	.	TGTGCCAGCTCACCCCAGGGGAGCCACACTGAAGCTTTCTTT	CASSPQGSHTEAFF